The 12 T cell receptor beta chains below all came from one sample that was sequenced in a study of identifying expanded T cells in peripheral blood (dated by TCRdb to the late 2010s). The library was obtained by the immunoSEQ multiplex PCR assay. Drawn from immuneACCESS, this table holds only the in-frame rearrangements with V and J called that TCRdb kept. Clones are partly lost; checked studies trace under half to an unresolved V gene and leave the rest unexplained. This sample is represented by around 56,000 clones; over 80% of them were singletons. The top ten hold more than 15% of the sample. The sequenced material came from blood. The source of these receptors is a person aged 18 to 75 in good health.

The V call is TRBV5-1, the J call TRBJ2-7; possible D gene TRBD2, 6 bases. CDR1 SGHRS and CDR2 YFSETQ come from the germline V gene. With 3 bases removed from V and 2 bases from J, the gap between germline ends came to 12 bases. This CDR3 is built from 14 residues. The CDR3 DNA follows: TGCGCCAGCAGCTCGGAGCGGGTGGCCTACGAGCAGTACTTC. The encoded protein is CASSSERVAYEQYF.

This sequence joins TRBV7-8 and TRBJ1-5; no definite D call. Germline values: CDR1 SGHVS, CDR2 FQNEAQ. The germline V and J ends were trimmed by 1 base and 1 base, with 8 bases remaining between them. The CDR3 consists of 15 residues. The CDR3 loop is CASSLGWGSNQPQHF. The DNA of the CDR3 is TGTGCCAGCAGCTTAGGGTGGGGAAGCAATCAGCCCCAGCATTTT.

V gene TRBV30 combines with J gene TRBJ2-7; possibly TRBD1 for D (6 bases). Germline V lookup: CDR1 GTSNPN, CDR2 SVGIG (reference sequence). V lost 3 bases, J lost 1 base, and 7 bases lay in between. This CDR3 has 12 residues. CDR3 residues: CAWSGQSYEQYF. As DNA, the CDR3 is TGTGCCTGGAGCGGACAGTCCTACGAGCAGTACTTC.

The chain combines TRBV2 with TRBJ2-2, with TRBD1 as a possible D gene (6 bases). Germline V CDR1 and CDR2: SNHLY, FYNNEI. The V end was cut by 6 bases, the J end by 5 bases, with 16 bases between. The CDR3 length is 15 residues. CDR3 protein: CASREQGVATGELFF. CDR3 coding DNA: TGTGCCAGCAGGGAACAGGGTGTGGCAACCGGGGAGCTGTTTTTT.

The chain is built from TRBV13 and TRBJ1-1; 7 bases align to TRBD1. Germline CDR1 reads PRHDT; CDR2 reads FYEKMQ (reference sequence). The CDR3 sequence is 15 residues long. After removal of 4 bases from V and 0 bases from J, the junction contained 5 bases not matched to a gene. The CDR3: CASSSGQRMNTEAFF. CDR3 sequence (DNA): TGTGCCAGCAGCTCGGGACAGCGAATGAACACTGAAGCTTTCTTT.

The rearrangement joins TRBV2 to TRBJ2-3, with TRBD2 identical over 8 bases. The germline CDR1 and CDR2 sequences are SNHLY and FYNNEI. This CDR3 region has 15 residues. J gave up 0 bases and V 6 bases, and 5 bases lay outside the gene matches. For the CDR3, the DNA is TGTGCCAGCAGGGAAACTAGCGGCAGCACAGATACGCAGTATTTT. The encoded protein is CASRETSGSTDTQYF. The full variable domain, completed using reference TRBV2 and TRBJ2-3, is EPEVTQTPSHQVTQMGQEVILRCVPISNHLYFYWYRQILGQKVEFLVSFYNNEISEKSEIFDDQFSVERPDGSNFTLKIRSTKLEDSAMYFCASRETSGSTDTQYFGPGTRLTVL.

This clone is judged medium-sized. CDR3 sequence reads: CASSQDGGEYNEQFF. The CDR3 nucleotides read TGCGCCAGCAGCCAAGATGGGGGGGAATACAATGAGCAGTTCTTC. V gene TRBV4-3 combines with J gene TRBJ2-1; 7 nucleotides match TRBD2. Germline V gene sequence: CDR1 LGHNA, CDR2 YSLEER. The CDR3 is 15 residues long. The V and J ends lost 0 bases and 4 bases, in that order; junction bases with no gene match: 3.

The chain joins TRBV5-4 to TRBJ2-1; perhaps TRBD2 as D (6 bases). V gave up 0 bases and J gave up 5 bases, with 12 bases separating them. CDR1 is SGHNT and CDR2 is YYREEE in the germline V gene (reference sequence). The CDR3 spans 15 residues. The CDR3, as DNA: TGTGCCAGCAGCTTGGTGGGGGGACCCCACAATGAGCAGTTCTTC. This codes for CASSLVGGPHNEQFF.

The chain links TRBV21-1 to TRBJ2-3; TRBD2 is the table's D call, not checked against the DNA. TRBV21-1 constitutes a pseudogene. The CDR3 has 17 amino acids. CDR3 region: CASSPPPRRAFGDTQYF. The CDR3 coding sequence is TGTGCCAGCAGCCCACCCCCGAGGAGGGCCTTTGGAGATACGCAGTATTTT.

V and J are TRBV6-6 and TRBJ2-7; D perhaps matches TRBD2 (5 bases). Deletions cut 0 bases from V and 4 bases from J, with 10 bases between. Germline loops: CDR1 MNHNY, CDR2 SVGAGI (reference sequence). CDR3 length: 14 residues. CDR3 sequence: CASSYSGLAYEQYV. In DNA form, the CDR3 reads TGTGCCAGCAGTTACTCCGGCTTAGCGTACGAGCAGTACGTC.

The V gene is TRBV10-2, the J gene TRBJ2-2, with TRBD1 identical over 9 bases. V dropped 6 bases and J dropped 5; count of bases not matched to a gene: 4. The germline V gene has CDR1 WSHSY and CDR2 SAAADI. This CDR3 has 14 residues. DNA for the CDR3: TGCGCCAGCAGCGACAGGGGGGGAACCGGGGAGCTGTTTTTT. Its protein product is CASSDRGGTGELFF.

The chain carries TRBV18 and TRBJ2-3, with TRBD2 identical over 7 bases. The germline V gene has CDR1 KGHSH and CDR2 LQKENI. Trimming cost V 3 bases and J 4 bases; bases outside gene matches: 7. There are 15 residues in the CDR3. The CDR3 protein is CASSPSYREADTQYF. The CDR3 DNA reads TGTGCCAGCTCACCCTCTTATCGGGAGGCAGATACGCAGTATTTT.